This TCR beta chain is from a study of T cell responses to AZD1222 COVID-19 vaccine. Points from the study as a whole: Unmutated variant regions are reportedly the target of nearly half of TCRs that are spike-specific. Baseline serology detected seropositivity in only six or seven AZD1222 recipients. Regions 160-218 and 743-854 held dominance among vaccine-associated CD4 TCRs, which spanned spike. The donor cohort was predominantly white British with a female majority, and clonal diversity may have been underestimated.

Generated by immunoSEQ multiplex PCR, the TCRdb table keeps only in-frame clones and is missing some. Here the sample spans fewer than 130,000 clones, nearly 90% being singletons. Notes on this clone: Its antigen is not known.

V lost 6 bases and J lost 2, with 10 bases in between. Germline CDR1 is MDHEN and CDR2 is SYDVKM. The CDR3 sequence is 14 residues long. V is TRBV28 and J is TRBJ2-2, with a tentative D call TRBD2 (6 bases). The source of this sequence is an adult who received the AZD1222 COVID-19 vaccine. Sequences were derived from peripheral blood, sampled 28 days after the second AZD1222 dose. DNA for the CDR3: TGTGCCAGCAGGGGGACTTCAAACACCGGGGAGCTGTTTTTT. This translates into CASRGTSNTGELFF.